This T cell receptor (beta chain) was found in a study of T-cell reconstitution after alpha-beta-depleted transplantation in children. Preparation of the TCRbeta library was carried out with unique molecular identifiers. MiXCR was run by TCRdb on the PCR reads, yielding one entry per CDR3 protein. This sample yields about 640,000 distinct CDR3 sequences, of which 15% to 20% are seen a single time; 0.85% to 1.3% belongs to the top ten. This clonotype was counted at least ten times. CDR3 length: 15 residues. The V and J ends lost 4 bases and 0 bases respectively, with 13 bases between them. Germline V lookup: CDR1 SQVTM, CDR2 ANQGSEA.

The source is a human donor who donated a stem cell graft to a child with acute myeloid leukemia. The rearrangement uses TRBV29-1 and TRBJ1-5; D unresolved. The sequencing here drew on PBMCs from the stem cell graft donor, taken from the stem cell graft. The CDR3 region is CSVAVSAYSNQPQHF. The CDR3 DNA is TGCAGCGTTGCGGTTTCAGCTTATAGCAATCAGCCCCAGCATTTT.